Below, 29 T cell receptor beta chains from the same sample are listed, as sequenced in a study of T-cell memory formation after mild COVID-19. TCRdb used MiXCR to reprocess the 5' RACE reads, holding one entry per CDR3 protein. This table has under 700,000 distinct CDR3 sequences, 20% appearing once. The sequenced sample consisted of PBMCs or a T cell subset sorted from them (not recorded which). The receptors stem from an adult woman who had mild COVID-19 (a few samples of this study predate the infection). Cell type and time point are not known.

This clonotype came up a few times. The CDR3 loop is CASSLGQLNEKLFF. CDR3 nucleotide sequence: TGTGCCAGCAGCCTGGGACAGCTTAATGAAAAACTGTTTTTT. The chain carries TRBV9 and TRBJ1-4; TRBD1 aligns across 7 bases. Germline values: CDR1 SGDLS, CDR2 YYNGEE. The length of the CDR3 is 14 residues. V was clipped by 4 bases and J by 4 bases; unmatched bases: 4.

The chain links TRBV25-1 to TRBJ2-7; D remains ambiguous. The CDR3 runs to 13 residues. Germline V gene sequence: CDR1 MGHDK, CDR2 SYGVNS. Trimming shortened V by 3 bases and J by 0 bases, and 6 bases separated the two germline ends. The CDR3 loop reads CASSDPSSYEQYF. As DNA, the CDR3 is TGTGCCAGCAGTGACCCCTCCTCCTACGAGCAGTACTTC.

The chain couples TRBV5-4 to TRBJ2-2; D is possibly TRBD1 (6 bases). The CDR3 is made up of 16 amino acids. Germline loops: CDR1 SGHNT, CDR2 YYREEE (reference sequence). V lost 1 base to trimming and J lost 1 base, with 11 bases between them. In DNA, the CDR3 is TGTGCCAGCAGCTTGCGGCCGGGACAGAACACCGGGGAGCTGTTTTTT. Its protein product is CASSLRPGQNTGELFF.

In its sample, this clonotype was seen many times. The chain couples TRBV12-3 or TRBV12-4 to TRBJ1-1, with 7 bases identical to TRBD1. With 6 bases clipped from V and 5 bases from J, the junction kept 6 bases outside the gene matches. The CDR3 is 13 residues long. The CDR3 spells CASSTRGGTEAFF. In DNA, the CDR3 is TGTGCCAGCAGCACCAGGGGGGGTACTGAAGCTTTCTTT.

This rearrangement joins TRBV28 to TRBJ2-7; 7 bases line up with TRBD2. Losses at the gene ends were 2 bases for V and 0 bases for J; bases not matched to a gene: 7. Germline lookup yields CDR1 MDHEN and CDR2 SYDVKM. CDR3 length: 16 amino acids. The CDR3 DNA sequence: TGTGCCAGCAGTTTAAGGCTAGCGGACAACTCCTACGAGCAGTACTTC. Its protein is CASSLRLADNSYEQYF. The entire variable domain, with the rest obtained from reference TRBV28 and TRBJ2-7, is as follows: DVKVTQSSRYLVKRTGEKVFLECVQDMDHENMFWYRQDPGLGLRLIYFSYDVKMKEKGDIPEGYSVSREKKERFSLILESASTNQTSMYLCASSLRLADNSYEQYFGPGTRLTVT.

V and J are TRBV14 and TRBJ2-7; D uncertain. There are 12 residues in the CDR3. The germline V and J ends were trimmed by 11 bases and 0 bases, with 11 bases remaining between them. The germline gives CDR1 SGHDN, CDR2 FVKESK. The CDR3 DNA reads as TGTGCCTCTGGTTCCAGCTCCTACGAGCAGTACTTC. Its translation is CASGSSSYEQYF. Full variable domain (remainder filled in from reference TRBV14 and TRBJ2-7): EAGVTQFPSHSVIEKGQTVTLRCDPISGHDNLYWYRRVMGKEIKFLLHFVKESKQDESGMPNNRFLAERTGGTYSTLKVQPAELEDSGVYFCASGSSSYEQYFGPGTRLTVT.

This clonotype was detected a few times. The V gene is TRBV24-1, the J gene TRBJ2-5, with 11 bases that match TRBD1. CDR3 length: 15 amino acids. Germline V gene data show CDR1 as KGHDR and CDR2 as SFDVKD. Unmatched junction bases numbered 4, after V lost 4 bases and J lost 4 bases. CDR3: CATSESGTGGETQYF. CDR3 nucleotide sequence: TGTGCCACCAGTGAGTCCGGGACAGGGGGAGAGACCCAGTACTTC.

The chain is built from TRBV10-3 and TRBJ1-2; maybe TRBD1 (6 bases). The CDR3 has 16 amino acids. Between the trimmed V and J ends, which lost 0 bases and 4 bases, there was a span of 15 bases. Per germline, CDR1 ENHRY and CDR2 SYGVKD. CDR3 bases: TGTGCCATCAGTGAGTCGAGTACAGGGCCCGCCTATGGCTACACCTTC. Protein: CAISESSTGPAYGYTF.

The chain recombines TRBV4-3 with TRBJ1-1, with 9 bases that match TRBD1. V dropped 0 bases and J dropped 2; count of bases not matched to a gene: 4. Germline loops: CDR1 LGHNA, CDR2 YSLEER. The CDR3 runs 16 residues. The CDR3 protein is CASSQEGQGLNTEAFF. The CDR3 coding sequence is TGCGCCAGCAGCCAAGAGGGACAGGGATTAAACACTGAAGCTTTCTTT.

This clonotype was seen only a few times. The chain uses TRBV20-1 and TRBJ2-1; the match to TRBD2 covers 7 bases. CDR3 length: 14 amino acids. Germline V gene data show CDR1 as DFQATT and CDR2 as SNEGSKA (reference sequence). The ends lost 2 bases at V and 3 bases at J; junction bases unmatched: 4. The CDR3, as DNA: TGCAGTGCTAGACAGCTAGCGGACTACAATGAGCAGTTCTTC. Its protein product is CSARQLADYNEQFF.

Only a few counts were recorded for this clonotype. This chain uses TRBV7-9 with TRBJ2-5; a weak D match, TRBD1 (5 bases). CDR3 size: 14 residues. V was cut by 1 base and J by 5 bases, with 11 bases left in between. The germline gives CDR1 SEHNR, CDR2 FQNEAQ (reference sequence). CDR3 sequence (DNA): TGTGCCAGCAGCTTAGGGCCAGGGATGGAGACCCAGTACTTC. Protein sequence: CASSLGPGMETQYF.

This clonotype has just a few counts. The rearrangement joins TRBV30 to TRBJ2-1, with 9 bases aligning to TRBD2. V dropped 8 bases and J dropped 0; count of bases not matched to a gene: 20. The CDR3 is 19 residues long. CDR1 is GTSNPN and CDR2 is SVGIG in the germline V gene (reference sequence). The CDR3: CAGLGREVAGESSYNEQFF. In DNA, the CDR3 is TGTGCCGGCTTAGGGAGAGAGGTAGCGGGGGAATCCTCCTACAATGAGCAGTTCTTC.

The V gene is TRBV6-2 or TRBV6-3, the J gene TRBJ1-1; D gene ambiguous. This CDR3 region has 13 residues. Germline V lookup: CDR1 MNHEY, CDR2 SVGEGT. The V end was cut by 2 bases, the J end by 7 bases, with 11 bases between. CDR3 loop: CASSYHRVVEAFF. CDR3 bases: TGTGCCAGCAGTTACCATAGGGTGGTTGAAGCTTTCTTT.

The rearrangement links TRBV29-1 to TRBJ2-1; D is possibly TRBD1 (6 bases). V dropped 7 bases and J dropped 9 bases, with 19 bases sitting between them. This CDR3 is built from 13 residues. Per the germline V gene, CDR1 is SQVTM and CDR2 is ANQGSEA. In DNA, the CDR3 is TGCAGCGCAGGTCAAGCAGGGGAGTTTGAGCAGTTCTTC. Amino acid sequence: CSAGQAGEFEQFF.

This clonotype was observed a few times. J is TRBJ2-3 and V is TRBV5-1, with a tentative D call TRBD1 (5 bases). Per the germline V gene, CDR1 is SGHRS and CDR2 is YFSETQ. The CDR3 spans 17 residues. Trimming removed 0 bases at V and 5 bases at J, with 19 bases between. CDR3 sequence reads: CASSLARDTQGGDTQYF. The CDR3 DNA reads as TGCGCCAGCAGCTTGGCCCGTGACACCCAGGGCGGAGATACGCAGTATTTT.

CDR3 sequence (DNA): TGTGCCAGCAGTGCCCCTGGAGGGGAGCAGTTCTTC. Translating it yields CASSAPGGEQFF. The V call is TRBV7-3, the J call TRBJ2-1; D is perhaps TRBD2 (6 bases). Germline CDR1 reads SGHTA; CDR2 reads FQGTGA. The CDR3 totals 12 residues. Trimming took off 6 bases at V and 10 bases at J, with 13 bases between the two ends.

This rearrangement joins TRBV5-1 to TRBJ2-3, with no clear D. The V gene's germline CDR1 is SGHRS and CDR2 YFSETQ. V was cut by 1 base and J by 0 bases, with 18 bases left in between. The CDR3 extends over 18 amino acids. This CDR3 is CASSLLALTLASTDTQYF. CDR3 nucleotides: TGCGCCAGCAGCTTGCTGGCCCTGACTCTGGCCAGCACAGATACGCAGTATTTT.

In this sample, this clonotype turned up a few times. The chain links TRBV20-1 to TRBJ2-7; D remains ambiguous. V lost 3 bases, J lost 4 bases, and 16 bases lay in between. CDR1 and CDR2 from the germline V gene are DFQATT and SNEGSKA (reference sequence). The CDR3 spans 14 residues. The CDR3 spells CSASSRVRGYEQYF. As DNA, the CDR3 is TGCAGTGCTAGCTCTCGGGTCAGAGGTTACGAGCAGTACTTC.

The genes are TRBV20-1 and TRBJ1-4; D is possibly TRBD1 (6 bases). Looked up from germline, CDR1 is DFQATT and CDR2 is SNEGSKA (reference sequence). CDR3 size: 15 residues. V was cut by 4 bases and J by 7 bases, with 19 bases left in between. The CDR3 sequence is CSATLGPTGSEKLFF. In DNA form, the CDR3 reads TGCAGTGCTACTCTAGGGCCTACAGGGAGTGAAAAACTGTTTTTT.

CDR3 residues: CASSLEKGSYNEQFF. CDR3 DNA sequence: TGTGCCAGCAGCTTGGAGAAGGGCTCCTACAATGAGCAGTTCTTC. The chain couples TRBV5-5 to TRBJ2-1; D is unresolved. The CDR3 contains 15 residues. V shed 0 bases and J shed 0 bases, with 7 bases lying between them. Germline CDR1 and CDR2: SGHKS and YYEKEE (reference sequence).

This clonotype was found a few times. The rearrangement links TRBV11-2 to TRBJ2-3; no reliable D call. Germline CDR1 is SGHAT and CDR2 is FQNNGV. Trimming cost V 0 bases and J 2 bases, with 15 bases left between them. The CDR3 runs to 17 residues. For the CDR3, the DNA is TGTGCCAGCAGCTTAGATAGGTGGGGAAAAATCACAGATACGCAGTATTTT. Its protein is CASSLDRWGKITDTQYF.

V and J are TRBV29-1 and TRBJ2-5, with D hard to call. Germline assignment: CDR1 SQVTM and CDR2 ANQGSEA. The CDR3 totals 10 residues. V was clipped by 4 bases and J by 5 bases, with 5 bases between them. CDR3 protein: CSVAWETQYF. CDR3 bases: TGCAGCGTTGCATGGGAGACCCAGTACTTC.

In its sample, this clonotype was seen a few times. The chain joins TRBV6-5 to TRBJ2-4, with TRBD2 matching over 8 bases. V dropped 4 bases and J dropped 6; count of bases not matched to a gene: 14. CDR1 and CDR2 (germline): MNHEY, SVGAGI. The CDR3 covers 17 residues. CDR3 nucleotide sequence: TGTGCCAGCAGTTTCACCGGGGCCCCCGGGGGGGCAAACATTCAGTACTTC. Translated: CASSFTGAPGGANIQYF.

This rearrangement joins TRBV4-3 to TRBJ2-3; D is possibly TRBD1 (7 bases). Germline CDR1 reads LGHNA; CDR2 reads YSLEER. Trimming stripped 3 bases from V and 2 bases from J, with 12 bases between. The CDR3 loop spans 15 amino acids. The CDR3 here is CASSHGGTATDTQYF. The CDR3 bases are TGCGCCAGCAGCCACGGAGGGACAGCCACAGATACGCAGTATTTT.

At least ten counts were recorded for this clonotype. The V and J genes are TRBV12-3 or TRBV12-4 and TRBJ2-7; 9 positions match TRBD1. The V segment lost 6 bases and the J segment 3 bases; nucleotides outside the gene matches: 9. CDR3 length equals 15 residues. The CDR3 bases are TGTGCCAGCAGCCCCGGTGGACAGGGGATCTACGAGCAGTACTTC. Translation: CASSPGGQGIYEQYF.

The table lists this clonotype with a few counts. The chain has TRBV12-3 or TRBV12-4 and TRBJ1-1; no firm D call. V lost 1 base and J lost 1, with 10 bases in between. CDR3 size: 15 residues. The CDR3: CASSLVLFQNTEAFF. CDR3 sequence (DNA): TGTGCCAGCAGTTTAGTGCTCTTTCAGAACACTGAAGCTTTCTTT.

In this sample, this clonotype turned up a few times. This chain joins TRBV9 and TRBJ2-3; the match to TRBD2 covers 7 bases. The CDR3 contains 15 residues. J gave up 1 base and V 2 bases, and 4 bases lay outside the gene matches. Per germline, CDR1 SGDLS and CDR2 YYNGEE. The CDR3 loop is CASSVSAGGTDTQYF. The CDR3 DNA reads TGTGCCAGCAGCGTGTCGGCGGGGGGCACAGATACGCAGTATTTT.

This clonotype has only a few counts. The chain employs TRBV7-8 and TRBJ2-1, with D perhaps TRBD1 or TRBD2 (5 bases each). The germline V and J ends were trimmed by 5 bases and 7 bases, with 27 bases remaining between them. CDR3 length: 18 amino acids. Germline lookup yields CDR1 SGHVS and CDR2 FQNEAQ. The CDR3 region has the DNA TGTGCCAGCAGCCCGAGGGACCTGGGATTCGGGGATGTAAATGAGCAGTTCTTC. Translating gives CASSPRDLGFGDVNEQFF.

This clonotype came up a few times. The genes are TRBV24-1 and TRBJ2-5; 9 bases map to TRBD1. Trimming removed 4 bases from V and 4 bases from J; junction bases left unmatched: 9. Germline V gene sequence: CDR1 KGHDR, CDR2 SFDVKD. The CDR3 covers 16 residues. CDR3 loop: CATSERNPGQGETQYF. Here the CDR3 DNA reads TGTGCCACCAGTGAGAGAAACCCGGGACAGGGAGAGACCCAGTACTTC.